This entry concerns a single T cell receptor (beta chain). Its target antigen remains unknown. Per-nucleotide qualities are absent, and no much larger clonotype sits a single base away. The sample originates from a study of breast tumors, draining lymph nodes, adjacent tissues (dated by TCRdb to the mid-2010s). At the level of the whole study: In breast cancer patients, the study compared the TCR beta repertoires of tumor, adjacent nontumor tissue and axillary lymph nodes. In human breast cancer, the study set out to evaluate how tumor, surrounding tissue and draining lymph node repertoires relate to one another and whether T cells may move between these sites.

Inclusive of the bounding cysteine and phenylalanine, the CDR3 is 14 residues long. The entry retains the CDR3 DNA only, 42 bases that are in frame from base 1. Cut back by 7 bases and 6 bases, the V and J ends lie 13 bases apart. CDR1 LGHNA and CDR2 YNFKEQ are derived from the germline V gene. The research as a whole found: Tumor and nontumor tissue repertoires were found to be significantly more similar in luminal-like than in basal-like breast cancer. The data were considered consistent with most tumor T cells being derived from the lymph node and subsequently expanding within tumor tissue. The study presented the conclusion that tumor T cells originate in lymph nodes as consistent with a hypothesis, not as something directly demonstrated. Tumor T-cell repertoires showed less diversity than lymph node repertoires and more diversity than nontumor tissue repertoires, and tumor T-cell repertoires showed preferential V and J gene usage.

Sequencing was carried out with an Illumina HiSeq 2000. TCR beta chain libraries were generated through multiplex PCR amplification. The amplified TCR beta chain products were analyzed by high-throughput sequencing. The public reads were quality trimmed at Q25 with fastp and then assembled into clones with MiXCR by TCRdb, keeping productive beta chains. Merged by CDR3 protein, the rows form single entries marked with the most common genes and DNA. This sample comprises tens of thousands of distinct CDR3 sequences, over 55% of them detected only once. The ten largest clonotypes hold over 15% of the sample.

The specimen was breast tumor tissue. The chain is made from TRBV4-2 and TRBJ1-6; perhaps TRBD1 is the D gene, with 6 bases matching. The sequence came from a female donor with breast cancer. Some clones in this sample may be carry-over from other donors' samples. The CDR3 has the sequence CASNKGQTNSPLHF. The DNA is TGTGCCAGCAACAAAGGACAGACTAATTCACCCCTCCACTTT.